This paragraph covers one T cell receptor beta chain sequence. This sample stems from a study of T cell responses to AZD1222 COVID-19 vaccine. This CDR3 contains 12 residues. Trimming stripped 1 base from V and 8 bases from J, with 8 bases between. From germline, CDR1 is SEHNR and CDR2 FQNEAQ (reference sequence). Repertoires were generated with immunoSEQ multiplex PCR, while TCRdb's copy carries only in-frame clones and drops some. Of about 130,000 clones listed, around 84% are singletons. This clonotype originated in an adult in good health. The V call is TRBV7-9, the J call TRBJ1-2; D is undetermined. Material: peripheral blood, obtained on day 0 of AZD1222 vaccination. The CDR3 DNA reads TGTGCCAGCAGCTTAGATCAGTTCGGCTACACCTTC. Translation: CASSLDQFGYTF.